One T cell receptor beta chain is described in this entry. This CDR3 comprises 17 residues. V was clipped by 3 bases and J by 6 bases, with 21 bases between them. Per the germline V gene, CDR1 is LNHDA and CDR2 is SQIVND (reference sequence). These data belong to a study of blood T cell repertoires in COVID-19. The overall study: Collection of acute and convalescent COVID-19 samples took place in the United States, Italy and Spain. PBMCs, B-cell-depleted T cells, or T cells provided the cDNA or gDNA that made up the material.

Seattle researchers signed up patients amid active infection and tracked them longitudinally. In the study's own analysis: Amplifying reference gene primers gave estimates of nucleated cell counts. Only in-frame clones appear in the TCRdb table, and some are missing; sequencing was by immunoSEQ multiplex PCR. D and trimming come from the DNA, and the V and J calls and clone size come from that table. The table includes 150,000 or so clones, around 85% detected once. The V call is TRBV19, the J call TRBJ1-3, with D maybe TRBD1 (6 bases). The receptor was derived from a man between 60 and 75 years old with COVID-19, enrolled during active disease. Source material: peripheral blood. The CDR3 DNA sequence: TGTGCCAGTAGTATCGGGCGGGGGACACCCCTCTTAAACACCATATATTTT. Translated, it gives CASSIGRGTPLLNTIYF.